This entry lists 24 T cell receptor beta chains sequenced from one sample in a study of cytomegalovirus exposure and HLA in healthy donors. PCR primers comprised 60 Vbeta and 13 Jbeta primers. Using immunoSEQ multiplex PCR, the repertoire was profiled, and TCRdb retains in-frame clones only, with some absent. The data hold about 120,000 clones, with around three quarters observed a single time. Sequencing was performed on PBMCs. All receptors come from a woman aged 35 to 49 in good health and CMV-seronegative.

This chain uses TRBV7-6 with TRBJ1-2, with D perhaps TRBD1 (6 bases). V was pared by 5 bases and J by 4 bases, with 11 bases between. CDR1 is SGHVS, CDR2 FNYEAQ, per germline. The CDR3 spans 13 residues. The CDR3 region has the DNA TGTGCCAGCAGCCCTCAGGGGCCCTATGGCTACACCTTC. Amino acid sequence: CASSPQGPYGYTF.

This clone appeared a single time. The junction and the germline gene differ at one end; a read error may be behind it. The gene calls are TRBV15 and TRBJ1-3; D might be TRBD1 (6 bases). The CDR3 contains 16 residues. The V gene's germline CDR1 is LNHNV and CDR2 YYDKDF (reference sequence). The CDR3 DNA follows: TGTGCCACCAGACCCGACGGGACATCAACTGGTAACACCATATATTTT. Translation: CATRPDGTSTGNTIYF.

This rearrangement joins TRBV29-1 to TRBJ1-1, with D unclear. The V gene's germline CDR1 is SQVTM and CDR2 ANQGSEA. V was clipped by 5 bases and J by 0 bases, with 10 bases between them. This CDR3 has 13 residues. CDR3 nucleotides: TGCAGCGTTCTAAGAAACTTGAACACTGAAGCTTTCTTT. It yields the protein CSVLRNLNTEAFF.

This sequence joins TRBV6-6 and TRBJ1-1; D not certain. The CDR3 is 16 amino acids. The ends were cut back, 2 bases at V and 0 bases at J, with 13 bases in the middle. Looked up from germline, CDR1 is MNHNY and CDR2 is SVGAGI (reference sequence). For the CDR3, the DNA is TGTGCCAGCAGTTACGACGTTGACAAGATGAACACTGAAGCTTTCTTT. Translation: CASSYDVDKMNTEAFF.

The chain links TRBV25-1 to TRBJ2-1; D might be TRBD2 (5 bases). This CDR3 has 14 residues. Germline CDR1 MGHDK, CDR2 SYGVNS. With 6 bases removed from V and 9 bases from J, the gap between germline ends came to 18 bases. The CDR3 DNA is TGTGCCAGCAGCGGCCAAACTTGGGAGTGTGAGCAGTTCTTC. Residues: CASSGQTWECEQFF.

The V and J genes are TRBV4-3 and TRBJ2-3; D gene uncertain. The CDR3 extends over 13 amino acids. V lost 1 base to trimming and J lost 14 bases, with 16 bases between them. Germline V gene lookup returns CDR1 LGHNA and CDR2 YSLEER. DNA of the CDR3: TGCGCCAGCAGCCAAGTCTTAGGCGAAGAGGCGTATTTT. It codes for CASSQVLGEEAYF.

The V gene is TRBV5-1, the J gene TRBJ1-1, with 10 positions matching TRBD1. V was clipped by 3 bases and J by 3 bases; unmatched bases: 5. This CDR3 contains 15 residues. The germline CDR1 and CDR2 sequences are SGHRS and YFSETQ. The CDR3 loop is CASSSIGQGDTEAFF. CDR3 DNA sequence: TGCGCCAGCAGCTCAATTGGACAGGGGGACACTGAAGCTTTCTTT.

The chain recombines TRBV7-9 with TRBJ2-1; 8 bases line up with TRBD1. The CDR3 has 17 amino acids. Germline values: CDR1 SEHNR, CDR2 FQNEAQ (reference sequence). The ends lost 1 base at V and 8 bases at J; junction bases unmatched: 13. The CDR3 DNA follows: TGTGCCAGCAGCTTAGTTCGTCAAGACAGGGGTGGGGATGAGCAGTTCTTC. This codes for CASSLVRQDRGGDEQFF.

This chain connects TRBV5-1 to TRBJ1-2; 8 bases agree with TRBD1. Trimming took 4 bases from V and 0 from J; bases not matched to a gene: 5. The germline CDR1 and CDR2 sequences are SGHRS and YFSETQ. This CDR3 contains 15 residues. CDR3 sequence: CASSPGTGANYGYTF. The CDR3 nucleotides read TGCGCCAGCAGCCCTGGGACAGGAGCTAACTATGGCTACACCTTC.

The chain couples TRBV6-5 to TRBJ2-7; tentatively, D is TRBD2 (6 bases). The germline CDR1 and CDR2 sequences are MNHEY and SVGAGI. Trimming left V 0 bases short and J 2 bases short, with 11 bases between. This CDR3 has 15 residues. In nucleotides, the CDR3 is TGTGCCAGCAGTTACTCTCAGGGCGGGACCTACGAGCAGTACTTC. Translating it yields CASSYSQGGTYEQYF.

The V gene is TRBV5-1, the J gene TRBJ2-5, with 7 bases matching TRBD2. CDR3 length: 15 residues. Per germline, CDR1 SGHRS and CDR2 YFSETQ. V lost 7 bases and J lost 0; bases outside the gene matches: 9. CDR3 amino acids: CASGQRDWYQETQYF. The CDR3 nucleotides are TGCGCCAGCGGTCAGCGGGACTGGTACCAAGAGACCCAGTACTTC.

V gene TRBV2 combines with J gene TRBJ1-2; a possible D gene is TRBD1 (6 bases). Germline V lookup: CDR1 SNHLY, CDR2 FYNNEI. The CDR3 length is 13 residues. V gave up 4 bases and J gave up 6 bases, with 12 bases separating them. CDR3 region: CASSGYRVNGYTF. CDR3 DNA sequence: TGTGCCAGCAGTGGATACAGGGTTAATGGCTACACCTTC.

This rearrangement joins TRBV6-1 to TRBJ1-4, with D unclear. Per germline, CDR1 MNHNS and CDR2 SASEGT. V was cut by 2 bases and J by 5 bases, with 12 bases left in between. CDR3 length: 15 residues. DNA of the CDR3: TGTGCCAGCAGTGAACTTTTGGCTCACAATGAAAAACTGTTTTTT. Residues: CASSELLAHNEKLFF.

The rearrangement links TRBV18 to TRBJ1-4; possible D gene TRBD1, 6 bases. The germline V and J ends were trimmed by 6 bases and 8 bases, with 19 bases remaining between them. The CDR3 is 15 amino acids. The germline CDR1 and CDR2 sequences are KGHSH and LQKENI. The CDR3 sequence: CASSRDRGGLEKLFF. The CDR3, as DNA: TGTGCCAGCTCCAGGGACCGAGGGGGTTTGGAAAAACTGTTTTTT.

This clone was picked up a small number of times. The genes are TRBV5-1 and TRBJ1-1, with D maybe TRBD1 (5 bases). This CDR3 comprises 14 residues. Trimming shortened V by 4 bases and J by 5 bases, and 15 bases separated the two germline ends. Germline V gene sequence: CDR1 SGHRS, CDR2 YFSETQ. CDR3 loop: CASSARWGWTEAFF. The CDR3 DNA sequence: TGCGCCAGCAGCGCTCGCTGGGGCTGGACTGAAGCTTTCTTT.

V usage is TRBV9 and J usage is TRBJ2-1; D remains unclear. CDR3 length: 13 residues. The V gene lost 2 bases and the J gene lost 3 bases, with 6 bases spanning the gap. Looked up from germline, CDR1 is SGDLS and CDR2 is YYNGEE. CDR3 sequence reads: CASSVEDYNEQFF. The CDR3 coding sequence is TGTGCCAGCAGCGTTGAGGACTACAATGAGCAGTTCTTC. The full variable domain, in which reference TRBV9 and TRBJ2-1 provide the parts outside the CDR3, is DSGVTQTPKHLITATGQRVTLRCSPRSGDLSVYWYQQSLDQGLQFLIQYYNGEERAKGNILERFSAQQFPDLHSELNLSSLELGDSALYFCASSVEDYNEQFFGPGTRLTVL.

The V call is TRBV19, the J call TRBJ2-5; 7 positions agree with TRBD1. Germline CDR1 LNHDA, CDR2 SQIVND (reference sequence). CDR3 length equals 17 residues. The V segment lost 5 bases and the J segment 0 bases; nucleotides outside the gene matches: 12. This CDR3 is CASSDLGQTDYQETQYF. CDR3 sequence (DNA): TGTGCCAGTAGTGACCTGGGACAGACCGACTACCAAGAGACCCAGTACTTC. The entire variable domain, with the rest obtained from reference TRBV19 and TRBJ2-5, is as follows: DGGITQSPKYLFRKEGQNVTLSCEQNLNHDAMYWYRQDPGQGLRLIYYSQIVNDFQKGDIAEGYSVSREKKESFPLTVTSAQKNPTAFYLCASSDLGQTDYQETQYFGPGTRLLVL.

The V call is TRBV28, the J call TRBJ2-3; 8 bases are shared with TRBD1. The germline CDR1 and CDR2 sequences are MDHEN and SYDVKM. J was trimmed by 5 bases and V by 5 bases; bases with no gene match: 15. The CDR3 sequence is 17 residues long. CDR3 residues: CASSDGQGARRGDTQYF. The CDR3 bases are TGTGCCAGCAGTGATGGGCAGGGGGCCCGTCGGGGAGATACGCAGTATTTT.

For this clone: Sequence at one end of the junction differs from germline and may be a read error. The DNA for the CDR3 is TGTTCCAGCAGCTCCCCTACCTCAAGCGTATACAATGAGCAGTTCTTC. This codes for CSSSSPTSSVYNEQFF. This chain joins TRBV7-9 and TRBJ2-1, with D unclear. CDR3 size: 16 residues. The germline gives CDR1 SEHNR, CDR2 FQNEAQ (reference sequence).

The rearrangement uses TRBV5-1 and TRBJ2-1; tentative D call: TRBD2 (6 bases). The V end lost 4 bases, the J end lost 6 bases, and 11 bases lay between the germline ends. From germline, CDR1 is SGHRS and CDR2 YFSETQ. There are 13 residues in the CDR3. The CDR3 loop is CASSGNSGNEQFF. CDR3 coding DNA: TGCGCCAGCAGCGGGAATAGCGGCAATGAGCAGTTCTTC.

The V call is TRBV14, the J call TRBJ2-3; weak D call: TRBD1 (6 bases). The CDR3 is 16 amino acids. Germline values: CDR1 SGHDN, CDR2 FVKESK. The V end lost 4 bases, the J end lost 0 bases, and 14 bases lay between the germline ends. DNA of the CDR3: TGTGCCAGCAGCCTGGGGGCTCGTGCTAGCACAGATACGCAGTATTTT. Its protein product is CASSLGARASTDTQYF.

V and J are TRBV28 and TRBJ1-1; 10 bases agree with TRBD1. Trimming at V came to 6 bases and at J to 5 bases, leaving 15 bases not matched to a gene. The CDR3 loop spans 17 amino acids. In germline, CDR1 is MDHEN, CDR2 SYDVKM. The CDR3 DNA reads TGTGCCAGCAGATCTAGACAGGGGGCGAGATTGGGAACTGAAGCTTTCTTT. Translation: CASRSRQGARLGTEAFF.

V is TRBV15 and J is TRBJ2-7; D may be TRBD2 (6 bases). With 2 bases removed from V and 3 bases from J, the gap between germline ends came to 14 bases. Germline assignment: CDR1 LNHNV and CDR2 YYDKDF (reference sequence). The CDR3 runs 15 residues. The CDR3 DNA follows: TGTGCCACCAGCAGACCCGGGACGGGAGACTACGAGCAGTACTTC. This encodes CATSRPGTGDYEQYF.

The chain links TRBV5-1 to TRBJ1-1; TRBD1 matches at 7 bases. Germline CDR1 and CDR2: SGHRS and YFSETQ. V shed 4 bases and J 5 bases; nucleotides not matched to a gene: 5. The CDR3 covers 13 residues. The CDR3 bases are TGCGCCAGCAGCCCTGGGACAGCAACTGAAGCTTTCTTT. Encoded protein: CASSPGTATEAFF.